Included here is one TCR beta chain sequence, with context. The data stem from a study of control samples from healthy donors and cancer patients. Some clones are missing from TCRdb's copy, which holds only in-frame ones; the method was immunoSEQ multiplex PCR. The data hold some 200,000 clones, with around 94% observed a single time. Germline CDR1 is KGHSH and CDR2 is LQKENI. The CDR3 sequence is 16 residues long. V lost 0 bases, J lost 4 bases, and 13 bases lay in between. The TCR sequence derives from a man aged 50 or older in good health. Sequencing input: blood. This sequence joins TRBV18 and TRBJ2-1; D unclear. The CDR3 spells CASSPPSQRVYNEQFF. The CDR3 bases are TGTGCCAGCTCACCACCTTCCCAGCGAGTATACAATGAGCAGTTCTTC.